The 26 T cell receptor beta chains presented below share a single source sample, sequenced in a study of blood T cell repertoires in COVID-19. Generated by immunoSEQ multiplex PCR, the TCRdb table keeps only in-frame clones and is missing some. The repertoire holds fewer than 85,000 clones, with approximately 88% as singletons. Material: peripheral blood. The receptors shown here come from a man aged 50-59 years with active COVID-19.

The chain is built from TRBV6-5 and TRBJ1-1; 7 nucleotides line up with TRBD1. This CDR3 spans 15 amino acids. The V gene's germline CDR1 is MNHEY and CDR2 SVGAGI. Unmatched junction bases numbered 6, after V lost 4 bases and J lost 1 base. Here the CDR3 reads CASSSRTGRNTEAFF. CDR3 nucleotide sequence: TGTGCCAGCAGTTCCAGGACAGGACGGAACACTGAAGCTTTCTTT.

This clone appeared a single time. V usage is TRBV2 and J usage is TRBJ2-6; 7 positions match TRBD1. Per the germline V gene, CDR1 is SNHLY and CDR2 is FYNNEI. With 9 bases clipped from V and 1 base from J, the junction kept 6 bases outside the gene matches. The CDR3 is 15 residues long. The CDR3 is CASTPQGSGANVLTF. The CDR3 DNA reads as TGTGCCAGTACCCCACAGGGGTCTGGGGCCAACGTCCTGACTTTC.

The chain recombines TRBV6-1 with TRBJ2-3, with D uncertain. The CDR3 extends over 14 amino acids. The germline gives CDR1 MNHNS, CDR2 SASEGT. V lost 3 bases and J lost 1, with 8 bases in between. The CDR3 DNA reads as TGTGCCAGCAGTGATTTTAGTCGCACAGATACGCAGTATTTT. Translated: CASSDFSRTDTQYF.

The genes are TRBV20-1 and TRBJ2-1; tentatively, D is TRBD2 (5 bases). V shed 3 bases and J shed 7 bases, with 7 bases lying between them. There are 11 residues in the CDR3. Germline CDR1 is DFQATT and CDR2 is SNEGSKA (reference sequence). CDR3 sequence: CSASGVNEQFF. The CDR3 nucleotides are TGCAGTGCTAGCGGGGTAAATGAGCAGTTCTTC.

The chain combines TRBV24-1 with TRBJ1-4, with TRBD1 identical over 8 bases. This CDR3 has 17 amino acids. Germline V CDR1 and CDR2: KGHDR, SFDVKD. V lost 5 bases to trimming and J lost 8 bases; unmatched junction nucleotides: 15. The CDR3 here is CATSGGPRQGINEKLFF. DNA of the CDR3: TGTGCCACCAGTGGGGGCCCCCGACAGGGGATAAACGAAAAACTGTTTTTT.

The chain is built from TRBV5-4 and TRBJ2-7; tentatively, D is TRBD2 (6 bases). In germline, CDR1 is SGHNT, CDR2 YYREEE (reference sequence). Deletions cut 0 bases from V and 8 bases from J, with 18 bases between. The CDR3 spans 15 residues. The CDR3, as DNA: TGTGCCAGCAGCTTGGCATACTCGGGAGACCCAAAGCAGTACTTC. It yields the protein CASSLAYSGDPKQYF. Full variable domain (rest looked up from reference TRBV5-4 and TRBJ2-7): ETGVTQSPTHLIKTRGQQVTLRCSSQSGHNTVSWYQQALGQGPQFIFQYYREEENGRGNFPPRFSGLQFPNYSSELNVNALELDDSALYLCASSLAYSGDPKQYFGPGTRLTVT.

The V gene is TRBV24-1, the J gene TRBJ2-5; D remains ambiguous. V lost 8 bases to trimming and J lost 2 bases, with 17 bases between them. The CDR3 is 15 residues long. In germline, CDR1 is KGHDR, CDR2 SFDVKD. The CDR3 loop reads CATTSPRDGQETQYF. The CDR3 DNA is TGTGCCACCACCTCGCCCCGTGACGGGCAAGAGACCCAGTACTTC.

This clone turned up a few times. The chain couples TRBV5-1 to TRBJ1-1; a weak D match, TRBD1 (6 bases). V was shortened by 3 bases and J by 1 base, with 22 bases between the two germline ends. The CDR3 spans 18 residues. The germline V gene encodes CDR1 SGHRS and CDR2 YFSETQ. The CDR3 reads CASSYASGGQIRNTEAFF. CDR3 nucleotide sequence: TGCGCCAGCAGCTATGCATCGGGGGGGCAAATTCGGAACACTGAAGCTTTCTTT.

V and J are TRBV5-8 and TRBJ1-1, with D tentatively TRBD1 (5 bases). Trimming took 6 bases from V and 4 from J, leaving 13 bases between them. Germline V gives CDR1 SGHTS, CDR2 YDEGEE. The CDR3 is 13 amino acids. CDR3: CASTPGLGTEAFF. CDR3 nucleotide sequence: TGTGCCAGCACCCCAGGGTTGGGCACTGAAGCTTTCTTT.

V and J are TRBV14 and TRBJ1-3; no firm D call. The CDR3 covers 13 residues. Germline assignment: CDR1 SGHDN and CDR2 FVKESK. V lost 1 base, J lost 8 bases, and 9 bases lay in between. The CDR3 DNA reads as TGTGCCAGCAGCCAAGCTTGGCGGGACACCATATATTTT. The encoded protein is CASSQAWRDTIYF.

The chain has TRBV19 and TRBJ1-1; D gene unclear. Looked up from germline, CDR1 is LNHDA and CDR2 is SQIVND (reference sequence). This CDR3 is 20 amino acids long. The V gene lost 8 bases and the J gene lost 0 bases, with 31 bases spanning the gap. The CDR3 here is CASSPPDGKKGARVNTEAFF. Written as DNA, the CDR3 is TGTGCCAGTTCACCTCCGGACGGGAAGAAAGGTGCGCGAGTGAACACTGAAGCTTTCTTT.

The V gene is TRBV7-3, the J gene TRBJ1-1; maybe TRBD1 (5 bases). This CDR3 contains 15 residues. Trimming stripped 5 bases from V and 8 bases from J, with 21 bases between. Germline V gene sequence: CDR1 SGHTA, CDR2 FQGTGA. The CDR3 here is CASSTTNTGREEAFF. CDR3 DNA: TGTGCCAGCAGCACTACTAATACAGGCCGTGAGGAAGCTTTCTTT.

There are a few counts of this clone. This rearrangement joins TRBV5-1 to TRBJ1-1; the D gene is possibly TRBD1 (5 bases). The CDR3 runs 14 residues. CDR1 and CDR2 from the germline V gene are SGHRS and YFSETQ. With 0 bases removed from V and 2 bases from J, the gap between germline ends came to 8 bases. CDR3 protein: CASSLGRENTEAFF. CDR3 bases: TGCGCCAGCAGCTTGGGCAGGGAAAACACTGAAGCTTTCTTT.

The CDR3 DNA reads as TGCGCCAGCAGCCCGCAGGGGGGATGGGATGAAAAACTGTTTTTT. As protein: CASSPQGGWDEKLFF. This chain uses TRBV5-1 with TRBJ1-4; 7 bases line up with TRBD1. The junction had 9 bases not matched to a gene; V was cut back by 4 bases and J by 6 bases. CDR3 length equals 15 residues. CDR1 and CDR2 from the germline V gene are SGHRS and YFSETQ.

The rearrangement joins TRBV27 to TRBJ1-1, with TRBD1 matching over 7 bases. J lost 12 bases, V lost 6 bases, and 13 bases had no gene match. The germline V gene has CDR1 MNHEY and CDR2 SMNVEV (reference sequence). CDR3 length equals 13 residues. CDR3 in amino acids: CASSNLAGQTSFF. In DNA, the CDR3 is TGTGCCAGCAGCAACCTCGCGGGACAGACCTCTTTCTTT.

The chain is built from TRBV2 and TRBJ2-1; D gene ambiguous. This CDR3 is built from 13 residues. Germline CDR1 reads SNHLY; CDR2 reads FYNNEI. Trimming left V 2 bases short and J 12 bases short, with 14 bases between. CDR3 DNA sequence: TGTGCCAGCAGTGAACTACTACCCGAAGGGCAGTTCTTC. Translation gives CASSELLPEGQFF.

This clone was detected once. The chain combines TRBV7-9 with TRBJ1-2; 10 positions agree with TRBD1. Germline lookup yields CDR1 SEHNR and CDR2 FQNEAQ (reference sequence). The CDR3 has 14 residues. V shed 4 bases, J shed 3 bases, and the junction held 2 bases outside the gene matches. Written as DNA, the CDR3 is TGTGCCAGCAGCTCCGACAGGGGGCACTATGGCTACACCTTC. This encodes CASSSDRGHYGYTF.

The V gene is TRBV6-2 or TRBV6-3, the J gene TRBJ2-1; TRBD2 aligns across 13 bases. The length of the CDR3 is 16 residues. Trimming took 5 bases from V and 2 from J; bases not matched to a gene: 3. Germline CDR1 MNHEY, CDR2 SVGEGT. The DNA of the CDR3 is TGTGCCAGCAGTCGACTAGCGGGGGGTACCTACAATGAGCAGTTCTTC. Encoded protein: CASSRLAGGTYNEQFF.

The J gene is TRBJ1-5, the V gene TRBV6-5, with 8 positions matching TRBD1. The CDR3 sequence is 13 residues long. V shed 6 bases and J 3 bases; nucleotides not matched to a gene: 1. Per germline, CDR1 MNHEY and CDR2 SVGAGI. The CDR3 nucleotides are TGTGCCAGCAGGCAGGGGGCCAATCAGCCCCAGCATTTT. This gives the protein CASRQGANQPQHF.

A remark on this clone: A junction boundary mismatches the germline segment, possibly from a read error. The chain combines TRBV24-1 with TRBJ2-6; TRBD2 might be the D (5 bases). The CDR3 has 17 amino acids. The V gene's germline CDR1 is KGHDR and CDR2 SFDVKD. The CDR3 nucleotides are TGTGCCACCAGGGATTCGGCTAGCCCAACTGGGGCCAACGTCCTGACTTTC. Amino acids: CATRDSASPTGANVLTF.

This clone appeared a single time. The genes are TRBV27 and TRBJ1-1; D might be TRBD1 (5 bases). Germline CDR1 MNHEY, CDR2 SMNVEV (reference sequence). V lost 6 bases, J lost 0 bases, and 17 bases lay in between. The CDR3 is made up of 16 amino acids. DNA for the CDR3: TGTGCCAGCAGATCCGACAGTGGGGCCGTGAACACTGAAGCTTTCTTT. Translation: CASRSDSGAVNTEAFF.

The CDR3 here is CATSASGQGGDYGYTF. In DNA, the CDR3 is TGTGCCACCAGTGCCTCGGGACAGGGCGGAGACTATGGCTACACCTTC. V gene TRBV24-1 combines with J gene TRBJ1-2, with 9 bases identical to TRBD1. The junction had 9 bases not matched to a gene; V was cut back by 5 bases and J by 3 bases. This CDR3 is 16 amino acids long. Germline V gene lookup returns CDR1 KGHDR and CDR2 SFDVKD.

About this clone: In the same sample, other DNA sequences code for this CDR3. CDR3 in DNA: TGTGCCAGCAGCCCCCAAACTGCGGGACAGGGGCTGTTGGGTTACACCTTC. This codes for CASSPQTAGQGLLGYTF. This sequence joins TRBV7-3 and TRBJ1-2; 10 positions match TRBD1. The CDR3 contains 17 residues. In germline, CDR1 is SGHTA, CDR2 FQGTGA. With V trimmed by 5 bases and J by 11 bases, 20 bases remained unmatched.

J is TRBJ2-5 and V is TRBV28, with 12 bases lining up with TRBD2. The V and J ends lost 0 bases and 1 base, in that order; junction bases with no gene match: 6. This CDR3 has 18 amino acids. Germline CDR1 MDHEN, CDR2 SYDVKM. The CDR3 DNA reads as TGTGCCAGCAGTTTATGGACTAGCGGGAGCGGAGTCCAAGAGACCCAGTACTTC. Its protein is CASSLWTSGSGVQETQYF.

The gene calls are TRBV7-8 and TRBJ2-3; D is perhaps TRBD2 (7 bases). The ends were cut back, 8 bases at V and 3 bases at J, with 18 bases in the middle. The CDR3 runs to 15 residues. CDR1 and CDR2 from the germline V gene are SGHVS and FQNEAQ. The CDR3 nucleotides read TGTGCCAGCCGACCCCGGGGGGCGGGTACAGATACGCAGTATTTT. It encodes CASRPRGAGTDTQYF.

This sequence joins TRBV19 and TRBJ1-1; D remains ambiguous. Trimming took 3 bases from V and 5 from J, leaving 13 bases between them. Germline CDR1 is LNHDA and CDR2 is SQIVND (reference sequence). This CDR3 has 14 residues. CDR3: CASSMSLAGTEAFF. CDR3 in DNA: TGTGCCAGTAGTATGTCCCTAGCGGGAACTGAAGCTTTCTTT.